This record looks at one TCR beta chain sequence and its context. Arm-PCR of CDR3 regions and iRepertoire HTBI primers were the basis on which TCR beta libraries were built. In the study's own analysis: The identification of 62 TRBV and approximately 13 TRBJ segments was made across samples. TCRdb analysed the multiplex PCR reads with MiXCR anew, one entry per CDR3 protein. For this entry, the V and J calls and clone size follow TCRdb and not the study's own pipeline. The sample carries over 500,000 distinct CDR3 sequences, 15% to 20% recorded once. These data are taken from a study of regulatory T cells in long-lasting Graves disease. From germline, CDR1 is SGHRS and CDR2 YFSETQ. The CDR3 runs 15 residues. The junction had 7 bases not matched to a gene; V was cut back by 4 bases and J by 3 bases. The time point here: newly diagnosed GD, antithyroid drugs for less than 3 months. The TCR library was prepared using RNA isolated from PBMCs.

A further study also used this sample, focusing on T cells in Graves' hyperthyroidism and ophthalmopathy. That report notes: Researchers barred patients who had uncontrolled infection, other autoimmune disease, pregnancy or lactation. Ophthalmopathy was model-predicted a median around 6.7 months pre-onset.

Sequences were derived from peripheral blood mononuclear cells (PBMCs), sampled at new diagnosis, from a patient treated with antithyroid drugs. The origin of this receptor is a man in his late teens or twenties with Graves disease. V usage is TRBV5-1 and J usage is TRBJ2-1; 7 bases agree with TRBD1. In DNA form, the CDR3 reads TGCGCCAGCAGCCAGGGGACAGACCACTACAATGAGCAGTTCTTC. Amino acids: CASSQGTDHYNEQFF.